The entry below gives a single T cell receptor beta chain sequence along with its context. As yet, its antigen is unknown. The sample originates from a study of T cell repertoires in cytomegalovirus infection. Study in general: Well-studied HLA-B-restricted CMV epitopes were used in the study alongside recently identified HLA-C-restricted ones. Through public TCR beta signatures, both CMV infection and matching HLA type were indicated. Findings of the study overall: Within the response measured ex vivo, HLA-C-restricted CMV-specific TCR beta clonotypes were dominant. The study identified carriers of CMV plus the relevant HLA from cumulative public TCR beta family frequency.

Using its own MiXCR run on the reads, TCRdb lists one record per CDR3 protein. The repertoire holds some 920,000 distinct CDR3 sequences, with less than 40% as singletons. Germline-derived CDR1 and CDR2 are MNHNY and SVGAGI (reference sequence). Deletions cut 0 bases from V and 2 bases from J, with 10 bases between. The CDR3 extends over 15 amino acids. The chain employs TRBV6-6 and TRBJ1-1; tentative D call: TRBD1 (5 bases). This receptor was taken from a human donor in good health (CMV status not recorded). Some clones in this sample may be carry-over from other donors' samples. The input for sequencing was cultured CD8+ T cells from PBMCs, taken from culture after CMV antigen stimulation. CDR3 nucleotide sequence: TGTGCCAGCAGTTACTCGGAGACAGAAAACACTGAAGCTTTCTTT. As protein: CASSYSETENTEAFF.